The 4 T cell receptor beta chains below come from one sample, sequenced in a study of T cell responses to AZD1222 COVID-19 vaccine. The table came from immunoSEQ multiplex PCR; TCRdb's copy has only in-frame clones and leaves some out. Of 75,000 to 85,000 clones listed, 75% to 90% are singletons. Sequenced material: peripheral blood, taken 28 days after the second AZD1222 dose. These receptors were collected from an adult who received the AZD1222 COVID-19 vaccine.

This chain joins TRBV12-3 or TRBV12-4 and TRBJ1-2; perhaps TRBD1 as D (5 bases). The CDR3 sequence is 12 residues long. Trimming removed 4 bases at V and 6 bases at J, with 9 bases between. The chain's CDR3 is CASSWAGNGYTF. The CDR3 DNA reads TGTGCCAGCAGTTGGGCAGGGAATGGCTACACCTTC.

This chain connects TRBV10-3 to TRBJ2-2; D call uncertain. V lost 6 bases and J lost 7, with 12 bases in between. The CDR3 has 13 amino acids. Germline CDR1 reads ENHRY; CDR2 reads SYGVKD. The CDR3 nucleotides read TGTGCCATCAGATCCCCCCTAGGCGGGGAGCTGTTTTTT. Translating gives CAIRSPLGGELFF.

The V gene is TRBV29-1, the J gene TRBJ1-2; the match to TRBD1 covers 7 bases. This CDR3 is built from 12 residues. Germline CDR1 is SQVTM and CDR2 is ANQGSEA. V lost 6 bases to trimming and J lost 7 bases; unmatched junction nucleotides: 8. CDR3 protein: CSVGQTLGGYTF. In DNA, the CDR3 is TGCAGCGTGGGACAGACCTTGGGTGGCTACACCTTC.

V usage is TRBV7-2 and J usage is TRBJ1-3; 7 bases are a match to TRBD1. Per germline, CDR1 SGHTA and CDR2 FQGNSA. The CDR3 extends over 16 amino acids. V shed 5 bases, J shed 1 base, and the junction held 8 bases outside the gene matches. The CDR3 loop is CASSRGTVKSGNTIYF. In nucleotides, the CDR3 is TGTGCCAGCAGCCGGGGGACAGTCAAATCTGGAAACACCATATATTTT.